Below are 25 T cell receptor beta chains sequenced from a single sample in a study of Graves' ophthalmopathy and Graves' hyperthyroidism. Amplified TCR beta CDR3 regions were obtained using RNA transcripts as template. An initial RT-PCR round employing HTBI primers preceded a second-round multiplex PCR. TCRdb reanalysed the multiplex PCR reads using MiXCR and keeps one entry per CDR3 protein. The sample has hundreds of thousands of distinct CDR3 sequences; around 21% are singletons. Sequences were obtained from peripheral blood. The receptors here all came from a young woman with stable Graves' hyperthyroidism.

The table lists this clonotype with many counts. This sequence joins TRBV6-1 and TRBJ2-5; TRBD2 agrees at 11 bases. The junction had 9 bases not matched to a gene; V was cut back by 6 bases and J by 0 bases. The CDR3 consists of 17 residues. Germline loops: CDR1 MNHNS, CDR2 SASEGT. The CDR3 sequence: CASRRTSGSGDQETQYF. The CDR3 DNA is TGTGCCAGCAGGAGAACTAGCGGGAGCGGGGACCAAGAGACCCAGTACTTC.

This clonotype was observed many times. The rearrangement links TRBV6-2 or TRBV6-3 to TRBJ1-2; D gene uncertain. Germline CDR1 is MNHEY and CDR2 is SVGEGT. Trimming cost V 4 bases and J 8 bases, with 11 bases left between them. This CDR3 has 12 residues. CDR3 loop: CASSFPEDGYTF. The CDR3 coding sequence is TGTGCCAGCAGTTTCCCTGAGGACGGCTACACCTTC.

This clonotype was seen ten or more times. The chain employs TRBV7-2 and TRBJ2-5, with D unclear. The V end was cut by 1 base, the J end by 5 bases, with 8 bases between. The CDR3 sequence is 13 residues long. CDR1 and CDR2 (germline): SGHTA, FQGNSA. The CDR3 coding sequence is TGTGCCAGCAGCTTAGGATATTTTGAGACCCAGTACTTC. Protein sequence: CASSLGYFETQYF.

Details on this clonotype: One end of the junction varies from germline; a read error may be responsible. This chain uses TRBV28 with TRBJ2-2, with D possibly being TRBD1 (5 bases). This CDR3 is built from 14 residues. Per the germline V gene, CDR1 is MDHEN and CDR2 is SYDVKM. The CDR3 spells CASSQRSGTGELFF. The CDR3 DNA sequence: TGCGCCAGCAGCCAAAGATCAGGGACCGGGGAGCTGTTTTTT.

This clonotype appeared many times. This chain links TRBV27 with TRBJ2-7; 10 nucleotides align to TRBD2. Germline-derived CDR1 and CDR2 are MNHEY and SMNVEV (reference sequence). The CDR3 is 13 amino acids. V was pared by 8 bases and J by 5 bases, with 6 bases of the junction left unmatched. The CDR3 nucleotides are TGTGCCAGCCGGACTAGCGGTCGGGACGAGCAGTACTTC. Translating it yields CASRTSGRDEQYF.

This clonotype has a count of ten or more. The genes are TRBV19 and TRBJ1-1; D not resolved. The V end lost 5 bases, the J end lost 4 bases, and 14 bases lay between the germline ends. CDR1 LNHDA and CDR2 SQIVND come from the germline V gene (reference sequence). The CDR3 contains 14 residues. CDR3 DNA: TGTGCCAGTAGTGCACAGATATTAACCACTGAAGCTTTCTTT. Its protein is CASSAQILTTEAFF.

This clonotype was detected many times. The chain combines TRBV10-3 with TRBJ2-6, with D unclear. Germline-derived CDR1 and CDR2 are ENHRY and SYGVKD. With 0 bases removed from V and 0 bases from J, the gap between germline ends came to 6 bases. This CDR3 has 16 residues. The CDR3 spells CAISESVVSGANVLTF. CDR3 sequence (DNA): TGTGCCATCAGTGAGTCGGTAGTCTCTGGGGCCAACGTCCTGACTTTC.

This chain links TRBV5-1 with TRBJ1-2; a weak D match, TRBD1 (6 bases). Trimming pared 4 bases from V and 4 bases from J, leaving 11 bases between. This CDR3 contains 13 residues. In germline, CDR1 is SGHRS, CDR2 YFSETQ. The CDR3 sequence is CASSHDRSYGYTF. The CDR3 DNA reads as TGCGCCAGCAGCCACGACAGGTCCTATGGCTACACCTTC.

This clonotype occurred many times. This chain links TRBV7-2 with TRBJ1-2; possibly TRBD1 for D (6 bases). V was clipped by 4 bases and J by 4 bases, with 25 bases between them. CDR1 and CDR2 (germline): SGHTA, FQGNSA. The CDR3 has 18 amino acids. The CDR3: CASSSVRDTGKRSYGYTF. The CDR3 DNA reads TGTGCCAGCAGCTCGGTCCGGGACACAGGGAAGAGGAGCTATGGCTACACCTTC.

At least ten counts were recorded for this clonotype. This chain uses TRBV6-1 with TRBJ2-2; D gene unclear. This CDR3 contains 14 residues. Germline assignment: CDR1 MNHNS and CDR2 SASEGT. With 5 bases removed from V and 5 bases from J, the gap between germline ends came to 12 bases. CDR3 amino acids: CASSRSLMTGELFF. The CDR3 DNA follows: TGTGCCAGCAGTCGCTCTTTGATGACCGGGGAGCTGTTTTTT.

This clonotype appeared many times. The chain uses TRBV12-3 or TRBV12-4 and TRBJ1-1; 9 bases agree with TRBD1. The CDR3 loop spans 14 amino acids. The V gene end was trimmed by 3 bases and the J gene end by 5 bases; junction bases not matched to a gene: 4. DNA for the CDR3: TGTGCCAGCAGTTTGTGGGACAGGGAAACTGAAGCTTTCTTT. This gives the protein CASSLWDRETEAFF.

This chain joins TRBV7-2 and TRBJ2-7, with D perhaps TRBD2 (6 bases). The germline V gene encodes CDR1 SGHTA and CDR2 FQGNSA. With 1 base removed from V and 7 bases from J, the gap between germline ends came to 14 bases. This CDR3 comprises 14 residues. In nucleotides, the CDR3 is TGTGCCAGCAGCTTAGTCGCAGGGACTGAGGAGCAGTACTTC. It specifies CASSLVAGTEEQYF.

This clonotype was found many times. CDR3 loop: CASSEKGFRDRYSPLHF. The CDR3 coding sequence is TGTGCCAGCAGTGAGAAGGGTTTCCGGGACAGGTATTCACCCCTCCACTTT. The chain has TRBV6-1 and TRBJ1-6, with 8 nucleotides matching TRBD1. CDR1 is MNHNS, CDR2 SASEGT, per germline. The ends lost 3 bases at V and 8 bases at J; junction bases unmatched: 12. The CDR3 is 17 amino acids.

This clonotype was recorded at least ten times. V gene TRBV20-1 combines with J gene TRBJ2-7, with 10 bases identical to TRBD2. The CDR3 is 14 residues long. Trimming removed 6 bases from V and 4 bases from J; junction bases left unmatched: 9. Germline V CDR1 and CDR2: DFQATT, SNEGSKA (reference sequence). The CDR3 coding sequence is TGCAGTGCCGGGAAGAGTAGCGGGAGGTACGAGCAGTACTTC. Its translation: CSAGKSSGRYEQYF.

This clonotype was observed many times. The V gene is TRBV6-5, the J gene TRBJ2-7; no firm D call. Trimming took off 4 bases at V and 2 bases at J, with 9 bases between the two ends. Germline V gene sequence: CDR1 MNHEY, CDR2 SVGAGI. The CDR3 loop spans 13 amino acids. CDR3 sequence: CASSWARAYEQYF. The CDR3 region has the DNA TGTGCCAGCAGTTGGGCCCGCGCCTACGAGCAGTACTTC.

The J gene is TRBJ1-2, the V gene TRBV28, with TRBD1 matching 12 bases. This CDR3 is 15 amino acids long. Germline V gene sequence: CDR1 MDHEN, CDR2 SYDVKM. J gave up 4 bases and V 5 bases, and 5 bases lay outside the gene matches. CDR3 DNA: TGTGCCAGCAGTGGGGACAGGGGGCGCGTCTATGGCTACACCTTC. Its translation is CASSGDRGRVYGYTF.

This clonotype has at least ten counts. J is TRBJ1-3 and V is TRBV29-1; tentative D call: TRBD1 (5 bases). The CDR3 totals 14 residues. V was shortened by 4 bases and J by 0 bases, with 10 bases between the two germline ends. Germline CDR1 and CDR2: SQVTM and ANQGSEA. CDR3 loop: CSVVGRLSGNTIYF. The CDR3 region has the DNA TGCAGCGTTGTGGGACGCCTCTCTGGAAACACCATATATTTT.

This clonotype has a count of ten or more. The DNA of the CDR3 is TGTGCCACCAACGAACCGGGACCCCAGTACGAGCAGTACTTC. Translating gives CATNEPGPQYEQYF. The rearrangement links TRBV24-1 to TRBJ2-7; the D call may be TRBD1 or TRBD2 (5 bases each). The CDR3 runs to 14 residues. In germline, CDR1 is KGHDR, CDR2 SFDVKD. The V end lost 8 bases, the J end lost 4 bases, and 17 bases lay between the germline ends.

This sequence joins TRBV6-1 and TRBJ1-2; D perhaps matches TRBD1 (6 bases). The CDR3 totals 14 residues. Germline CDR1 and CDR2: MNHNS and SASEGT. V gave up 5 bases and J gave up 1 base, with 11 bases separating them. This CDR3 reads CASSPTGYNYGYTF. The CDR3 region has the DNA TGTGCCAGCAGTCCTACAGGGTATAACTATGGCTACACCTTC.

This clonotype was seen ten or more times. The genes are TRBV7-9 and TRBJ2-5; D might be TRBD1 (5 bases). CDR1 is SEHNR and CDR2 is FQNEAQ in the germline V gene (reference sequence). The V end lost 1 base, the J end lost 5 bases, and 11 bases lay between the germline ends. The CDR3 is made up of 14 amino acids. For the CDR3, the DNA is TGTGCCAGCAGCTTAGAGGGGTTACGGGAGACCCAGTACTTC. Its translation is CASSLEGLRETQYF.

This clonotype appeared many times. This chain joins TRBV3-1 and TRBJ1-2; 10 bases match TRBD1. With V trimmed by 4 bases and J by 5 bases, 4 bases remained unmatched. The germline gives CDR1 LGHDT, CDR2 YNNKEL (reference sequence). The CDR3 has 14 amino acids. CDR3 in amino acids: CASSLPGQGYGYTF. In DNA form, the CDR3 reads TGTGCCAGCAGCCTACCGGGACAGGGGTATGGCTACACCTTC.

There are many counts of this clonotype. One base away lies a much larger clone, so this may be a sequencing read error. The chain recombines TRBV7-2 with TRBJ1-5; no reliable D call. This CDR3 region has 12 residues. Germline CDR1 SGHTA, CDR2 FQGNSA. The V end lost 5 bases, the J end lost 3 bases, and 5 bases lay between the germline ends. CDR3 nucleotides: TGTGCCAGCAGCCGGAACAATCAGCCCCAGCATTTT. Translation gives CASSRNNQPQHF.

This clonotype was observed many times. The chain recombines TRBV11-2 with TRBJ2-5, with TRBD2 matching over 7 bases. The J segment lost 5 bases and the V segment lost 5 bases, leaving 5 bases of the junction unmatched. CDR3 size: 13 residues. Germline CDR1 is SGHAT and CDR2 is FQNNGV. This CDR3 reads CASSVGGLETQYF. The CDR3 DNA sequence: TGTGCCAGCAGCGTGGGAGGGCTTGAGACCCAGTACTTC.

This clonotype was found many times. The genes are TRBV19 and TRBJ1-1, with D perhaps matching TRBD1 (6 bases). The germline gives CDR1 LNHDA, CDR2 SQIVND (reference sequence). V shed 8 bases and J shed 4 bases, with 14 bases lying between them. The CDR3 is 13 residues long. DNA for the CDR3: TGTGCCAGTTCACAGGGACGGGGCACTGAAGCTTTCTTT. It is translated as CASSQGRGTEAFF.

The chain recombines TRBV28 with TRBJ1-1; no clear D. The CDR3 length is 15 residues. Trimming took 7 bases from V and 0 from J, leaving 15 bases between them. Germline CDR1 MDHEN, CDR2 SYDVKM. The CDR3 protein is CASIGNGFMNTEAFF. The CDR3 nucleotides are TGTGCCAGCATCGGAAACGGGTTCATGAACACTGAAGCTTTCTTT.